This TCR beta chain originates from a study of CXCR3-negative and CXCR3-positive naive CD8 T cells. Regarding the study as a whole: Comparison of naive subsets found surface CD5 to be comparable, and TCR strength was inferred on the basis of TRB CDR3 properties. Naive CXCR3-positive cells had TRB CDR3s more hydrophobic than those of CXCR3-negative naive cells. Diversity was high in both naive subsets and much lower in memory cells. TRBV-TRBJ usage was similar across naive CXCR3 subsets but distinct in memory cells.

To note about this clonotype: Its target is not known.

Naive CD8+ T cells showed CD45RO-CCR7+CD27+CD95-. All TRB cDNA libraries came from 5' RACE performed with UMI labels. TCRdb re-called the 5' RACE reads and gives one entry per CDR3 protein, without DNA. The sample totals some 140,000 distinct CDR3 sequences. The CDR3 loop spans 15 amino acids. The V gene's germline CDR1 is SEHNR and CDR2 FQNEAQ (reference sequence). The chain combines TRBV7-9 with TRBJ2-1. Sequencing was carried out using naive CXCR3+ CD8+ T cells from blood. This sample's subset: CD45RO-CCR7+CD27+CD95- naive CD8+ T cells expressing CXCR3 (TNR3+). The clonotype originates from a human donor in good health. Some clones in this sample may be carry-over from other donors' samples. The CDR3: CASSPTGTSYNEQLF.